The 29 T cell receptor beta chains given below trace back to one sample, sequenced in a study of blood T cell repertoires in COVID-19. Data came from immunoSEQ multiplex PCR; TCRdb stores just in-frame clones and leaves some out. This table has roughly 300,000 clones, around four fifths appearing once. The source material was peripheral blood. Receptors were obtained from a woman aged 45-59 years with acute or convalescent COVID-19.

The chain couples TRBV7-6 to TRBJ2-1; D unresolved. The CDR3 covers 15 residues. Germline V gene lookup returns CDR1 SGHVS and CDR2 FNYEAQ. The ends were cut back, 2 bases at V and 0 bases at J, with 8 bases in the middle. The CDR3 coding sequence is TGTGCCAGCAGCTTATTACCGAGCTCCTACAATGAGCAGTTCTTC. This translates into CASSLLPSSYNEQFF.

The chain employs TRBV12-3 or TRBV12-4 and TRBJ1-1; D unresolved. Trimming took off 5 bases at V and 0 bases at J, with 7 bases between the two ends. The CDR3 sequence is 13 residues long. The CDR3 loop reads CASSPPVNTEAFF. The CDR3 DNA reads TGTGCCAGCAGTCCCCCAGTGAACACTGAAGCTTTCTTT.

V usage is TRBV6-5 and J usage is TRBJ2-3, with 7 bases that match TRBD1. CDR3 size: 15 residues. V was clipped by 6 bases and J by 0 bases; unmatched bases: 6. The germline V gene encodes CDR1 MNHEY and CDR2 SVGAGI. This chain's CDR3 is CASSTTGVSTDTQYF. The CDR3 region has the DNA TGTGCCAGCAGCACTACAGGGGTTAGCACAGATACGCAGTATTTT.

For the CDR3, the DNA is TGCGCCAGCAGCTTGGCGGGACAGAAGAACACCGGGGAGCTGTTTTTT. It codes for CASSLAGQKNTGELFF. This chain links TRBV5-1 with TRBJ2-2, with TRBD1 matching 7 bases. The J segment lost 1 base and the V segment lost 0 bases, leaving 3 bases of the junction unmatched. In germline, CDR1 is SGHRS, CDR2 YFSETQ. CDR3 length: 16 residues.

This clone was picked up one time. This chain joins TRBV11-2 and TRBJ2-2; 13 bases align to TRBD2. CDR1 and CDR2 (germline): SGHAT, FQNNGV. Unmatched junction bases numbered 4, after V lost 7 bases and J lost 5 bases. The CDR3 runs 15 residues. DNA for the CDR3: TGTGCCAGCATCCTACTAGCGGGGGGGACCGGGGAGCTGTTTTTT. Translating it yields CASILLAGGTGELFF. Variable domain in full (rest from reference TRBV11-2 and TRBJ2-2): EAGVAQSPRYKIIEKRQSVAFWCNPISGHATLYWYQQILGQGPKLLIQFQNNGVVDDSQLPKDRFSAERLKGVDSTLKIQPAKLEDSAVYLCASILLAGGTGELFFGEGSRLTVL.

CDR3 residues: CAWSAGLAGEGDTQYF. DNA for the CDR3: TGTGCCTGGAGTGCGGGACTAGCGGGAGAGGGTGATACGCAGTATTTT. The rearrangement links TRBV30 to TRBJ2-3; 14 bases fit TRBD2. The CDR3 loop spans 16 amino acids. Germline values: CDR1 GTSNPN, CDR2 SVGIG (reference sequence). The V segment lost 1 base and the J segment 6 bases; nucleotides outside the gene matches: 6.

The table lists this clone with a count of one. The chain joins TRBV19 to TRBJ1-5; TRBD1 matches at 7 bases. J gave up 7 bases and V 3 bases, and 9 bases lay outside the gene matches. The CDR3 is 15 residues long. Germline V CDR1 and CDR2: LNHDA, SQIVND (reference sequence). The CDR3: CASSITGTVGQPQHF. DNA of the CDR3: TGTGCCAGTAGTATTACCGGGACAGTGGGGCAGCCCCAGCATTTT.

This sequence joins TRBV18 and TRBJ2-7; 7 bases map to TRBD1. The CDR3 length is 13 residues. Germline loops: CDR1 KGHSH, CDR2 LQKENI. Trimming took 4 bases from V and 2 from J; bases not matched to a gene: 2. CDR3 protein: CASSQGAAYEQYF. The CDR3 DNA is TGTGCCAGCTCACAGGGGGCCGCCTACGAGCAGTACTTC.

The chain joins TRBV19 to TRBJ2-4; weak D call: TRBD2 (6 bases). Germline assignment: CDR1 LNHDA and CDR2 SQIVND (reference sequence). The CDR3 is 14 amino acids. Trimming took 3 bases from V and 4 from J, leaving 10 bases between them. CDR3 sequence: CASSIRREKNIQYF. CDR3 sequence (DNA): TGTGCCAGTAGTATTCGGAGGGAGAAAAACATTCAGTACTTC.

The J gene is TRBJ2-3, the V gene TRBV2, with D perhaps matching TRBD2 (7 bases). Trimming pared 9 bases from V and 5 bases from J, leaving 18 bases between. The CDR3 runs 14 residues. Germline values: CDR1 SNHLY, CDR2 FYNNEI. The CDR3 reads CASAGAVFGDTQYF. The CDR3 nucleotides read TGTGCCAGTGCGGGGGCCGTCTTCGGAGATACGCAGTATTTT.

The rearrangement links TRBV19 to TRBJ1-2, with a possible D match to TRBD1 (5 bases). V dropped 4 bases and J dropped 0 bases, with 12 bases sitting between them. From germline, CDR1 is LNHDA and CDR2 SQIVND (reference sequence). The CDR3 has 15 amino acids. The CDR3, as DNA: TGTGCCAGTAGTACCCCCCAGGGTCCTAACTATGGCTACACCTTC. Its protein product is CASSTPQGPNYGYTF.

The chain has TRBV9 and TRBJ2-1; 7 bases line up with TRBD1. Unmatched junction bases numbered 8, after V lost 4 bases and J lost 10 bases. The germline V gene encodes CDR1 SGDLS and CDR2 YYNGEE. There are 13 residues in the CDR3. The CDR3 spells CASSFTGEGEQFF. DNA of the CDR3: TGTGCCAGCAGCTTCACAGGGGAAGGGGAGCAGTTCTTC. Based on the CDR3 plus reference TRBV9 and TRBJ2-1, the full variable domain is DSGVTQTPKHLITATGQRVTLRCSPRSGDLSVYWYQQSLDQGLQFLIQYYNGEERAKGNILERFSAQQFPDLHSELNLSSLELGDSALYFCASSFTGEGEQFFGPGTRLTVL.

V gene TRBV25-1 combines with J gene TRBJ2-1, with 8 bases identical to TRBD2. Germline lookup yields CDR1 MGHDK and CDR2 SYGVNS. This CDR3 has 12 amino acids. Losses at the gene ends were 5 bases for V and 8 bases for J; bases not matched to a gene: 2. The CDR3 sequence: CASSYGRDEQFF. The CDR3, as DNA: TGTGCCAGCAGTTACGGGAGGGATGAGCAGTTCTTC.

This clone has just a few counts. This chain links TRBV6-4 with TRBJ2-7; possibly TRBD2 for D (7 bases). Germline-derived CDR1 and CDR2 are MRHNA and SNTAGT. CDR3 length: 13 amino acids. V was shortened by 6 bases and J by 4 bases, with 13 bases between the two germline ends. CDR3 protein: CASSAGAVYEQYV. CDR3 bases: TGTGCCAGCAGCGCGGGGGCAGTGTACGAGCAGTACGTC.

V is TRBV21-1 and J is TRBJ2-5; whether TRBD1, the table's D call, matches the DNA was not checked. TRBV21-1 is reported as a pseudogene. This CDR3 comprises 19 residues. CDR3 loop: CASSSTGDPSGKKKETQYF. The CDR3 DNA is TGTGCCAGCAGCAGTACAGGGGACCCGTCCGGGAAAAAGAAGGAGACCCAGTACTTC.

This clone has just one count. The chain carries TRBV29-1 and TRBJ2-5, with no clear D. V was pared by 4 bases and J by 1 base, with 10 bases between. Germline V lookup: CDR1 SQVTM, CDR2 ANQGSEA. The CDR3 covers 13 residues. CDR3 sequence: CSVVLAVQETQYF. DNA for the CDR3: TGCAGCGTTGTTTTGGCAGTCCAAGAGACCCAGTACTTC. Full variable domain (outside the CDR3, taken from reference TRBV29-1 and TRBJ2-5): SAVISQKPSRDICQRGTSLTIQCQVDSQVTMMFWYRQQPGQSLTLIATANQGSEATYESGFVIDKFPISRPNLTFSTLTVSNMSPEDSSIYLCSVVLAVQETQYFGPGTRLLVL.

This chain uses TRBV5-6 with TRBJ2-5; 11 positions match TRBD1. With 5 bases clipped from V and 9 bases from J, the junction kept 12 bases outside the gene matches. CDR1 SGHDT and CDR2 YYEEEE come from the germline V gene. The CDR3 has 15 residues. The CDR3 protein is CASSLGQGALGAQYF. CDR3 bases: TGTGCCAGCAGTTTAGGACAGGGGGCGCTTGGGGCCCAGTACTTC.

This clone was observed a few times. The rearrangement uses TRBV24-1 and TRBJ2-3, with D possibly being TRBD2 (6 bases). The V gene lost 4 bases and the J gene lost 3 bases, with 7 bases spanning the gap. This CDR3 is built from 13 residues. Germline assignment: CDR1 KGHDR and CDR2 SFDVKD. The CDR3 nucleotides read TGTGCCACCAGTGACAGCGGGACAGATACGCAGTATTTT. Protein product: CATSDSGTDTQYF.

The chain recombines TRBV10-2 with TRBJ1-4; TRBD1 aligns across 8 bases. CDR1 is WSHSY, CDR2 SAAADI, per germline. This CDR3 has 13 amino acids. Losses at the gene ends were 9 bases for V and 7 bases for J; bases not matched to a gene: 7. In DNA, the CDR3 is TGCGCCAGTATGACAGGGGTAGGTGAAAAACTGTTTTTT. Translating gives CASMTGVGEKLFF.

V usage is TRBV10-3 and J usage is TRBJ2-3; D possibly corresponds to TRBD2 (6 bases). CDR3 length equals 13 residues. V was shortened by 7 bases and J by 10 bases, with 18 bases between the two germline ends. Per the germline V gene, CDR1 is ENHRY and CDR2 is SYGVKD. The CDR3 sequence: CAITGDSLVPQYF. CDR3 nucleotide sequence: TGTGCCATCACCGGGGACTCCCTGGTTCCGCAGTATTTT.

The chain links TRBV6-5 to TRBJ2-2; no clear D. Trimming stripped 8 bases from V and 0 bases from J, with 7 bases between. CDR1 MNHEY and CDR2 SVGAGI come from the germline V gene. The CDR3 is 13 residues long. DNA of the CDR3: TGTGCCAGCTGTCCTTCGAACACCGGGGAGCTGTTTTTT. This gives the protein CASCPSNTGELFF.

This CDR3 is CATRGEGETQYF. CDR3 sequence (DNA): TGTGCCACCAGAGGGGAGGGAGAGACCCAGTACTTC. The chain combines TRBV24-1 with TRBJ2-5; 7 bases agree with TRBD2. The CDR3 covers 12 residues. The J segment lost 4 bases and the V segment lost 7 bases, leaving 2 bases of the junction unmatched. CDR1 is KGHDR and CDR2 is SFDVKD in the germline V gene.

Only one count was recorded for this clone. The chain recombines TRBV3-1 (or the pseudogene TRBV3-2) with TRBJ1-2; TRBD1 matches at 10 bases. Germline-derived CDR1 and CDR2 are LGHDT and YNNKEL (reference sequence). Trimming at V came to 5 bases and at J to 8 bases, leaving 5 bases not matched to a gene. CDR3 length: 13 residues. Here the CDR3 reads CASSLTGGRGYTF. In DNA form, the CDR3 reads TGTGCCAGCAGCTTGACAGGGGGCCGAGGCTACACCTTC.

The V call is TRBV28, the J call TRBJ1-2; the D is unclear. Germline lookup yields CDR1 MDHEN and CDR2 SYDVKM. Deletions cut 8 bases from V and 0 bases from J, with 16 bases between. CDR3 length: 15 amino acids. CDR3 protein: CASSLGSVSNYGYTF. As DNA, the CDR3 is TGTGCCAGCTCCTTGGGGAGCGTATCTAACTATGGCTACACCTTC.

The rearrangement uses TRBV19 and TRBJ2-2, with D possibly matching TRBD1 (5 bases). The CDR3 spans 15 residues. The V and J ends lost 2 bases and 3 bases respectively, with 10 bases between them. CDR1 and CDR2 (germline): LNHDA, SQIVND (reference sequence). The CDR3 DNA follows: TGTGCCAGTAGTATACAGGGTTTGGACACCGGGGAGCTGTTTTTT. It codes for CASSIQGLDTGELFF.

V usage is TRBV19 and J usage is TRBJ2-1, with D perhaps matching TRBD2 (5 bases). Trimming removed 3 bases from V and 9 bases from J, with 9 bases in between. This CDR3 comprises 12 residues. In germline, CDR1 is LNHDA, CDR2 SQIVND (reference sequence). CDR3 DNA: TGTGCCAGTAGTATGGGAGCAGCTGAGCAGTTCTTC. Translated: CASSMGAAEQFF.

The V and J genes are TRBV4-1 and TRBJ2-5; tentative D call: TRBD2 (6 bases). The ends were cut back, 1 base at V and 5 bases at J, with 8 bases in the middle. CDR3 length equals 13 residues. Per germline, CDR1 MGHRA and CDR2 YSYEKL. The CDR3 reads CASSQVGRETQYF. The CDR3 DNA sequence: TGCGCCAGCAGCCAAGTAGGGAGGGAGACCCAGTACTTC.

The chain joins TRBV4-2 to TRBJ2-1; D may be TRBD1 (5 bases). CDR1 is LGHNA and CDR2 is YNFKEQ in the germline V gene. The CDR3 totals 15 residues. The V gene lost 0 bases and the J gene lost 6 bases, with 12 bases spanning the gap. CDR3 sequence: CASSQDWTRGNEQFF. CDR3 nucleotide sequence: TGTGCCAGCAGCCAAGATTGGACAAGGGGCAATGAGCAGTTCTTC.

This clone was counted a single time. This chain connects TRBV27 to TRBJ1-4; maybe TRBD1 (6 bases). CDR3 length equals 14 residues. Trimming left V 5 bases short and J 5 bases short, with 12 bases between. Germline V gene lookup returns CDR1 MNHEY and CDR2 SMNVEV (reference sequence). The CDR3 sequence is CASSQRGRNEKLFF. The DNA of the CDR3 is TGTGCCAGCAGTCAGCGGGGGCGGAATGAAAAACTGTTTTTT.